This TCR beta chain is drawn from a study of monozygotic twins with inflammatory bowel disease. Study-level results: No discrimination was achieved between different T cell subtypes. Inverse Simpson values showed less TCRbeta diversity in IBD patients than in their healthy co-twins. Especially with disease activity, IBD patients had fewer clonotypes in common with others than healthy twins did.

Germline values: CDR1 MDHEN, CDR2 SYDVKM. The CDR3 runs 13 residues. TCRdb re-called the 5' RACE reads; one entry per CDR3 protein, DNA not given. This sample's table reports approximately 400,000 distinct CDR3 sequences. The authors drew roughly 2.5 ml of blood from each donor. In the case of this clonotype: No antigen is known for it.

The V call is TRBV28, the J call TRBJ2-1; the D call from TCRdb, TRBD1, cannot be confirmed without DNA. The sequence was collected from a human donor with ulcerative colitis or Crohn's disease, or a healthy co-twin of an affected twin (not recorded which). The sample was blood. CDR3 protein: CASSKLQGNEQLF.